The 26 T cell receptor beta chains below were found in one sample sequenced in a study of cytomegalovirus exposure and HLA in healthy donors. PCR amplification relied on 60 Vbeta primers (plus 13 Jbeta primers). Produced via immunoSEQ multiplex PCR; TCRdb's table is partial and in-frame only. The sample lists approximately 170,000 clones, around three quarters occurring once. The sample consisted of PBMCs. The receptor source for this set is a woman aged 40-49 years in good health and CMV-seronegative.

In this sample, this clone turned up a few times. The chain joins TRBV11-3 to TRBJ1-5, with 7 nucleotides matching TRBD1. In germline, CDR1 is SGHNT, CDR2 YENEEA. This CDR3 spans 13 amino acids. Trimming cost V 5 bases and J 5 bases; bases outside gene matches: 3. CDR3 region: CASSPRGDQPQHF. The DNA for the CDR3 is TGTGCCAGCAGCCCCAGGGGGGATCAGCCCCAGCATTTT.

Note on this clone: At one end the junction does not follow the germline gene, possibly because of a read error. This rearrangement joins TRBV5-6 to TRBJ2-7; D gene unclear. From germline, CDR1 is SGHDT and CDR2 YYEEEE. This CDR3 comprises 11 residues. The CDR3 DNA reads as TGTGCCAGCAGCAAAGAATACGGGCAGTACTTC. This translates into CASSKEYGQYF.

The J gene is TRBJ2-1, the V gene TRBV7-3, with TRBD2 identical over 7 bases. The CDR3 loop spans 15 amino acids. From germline, CDR1 is SGHTA and CDR2 FQGTGA. V was pared by 1 base and J by 9 bases, with 9 bases of the junction left unmatched. CDR3 nucleotides: TGTGCCAGCAGCTTAAAGGGTCGGGAGGTGGGTGAGCAGTTCTTC. Protein: CASSLKGREVGEQFF.

The rearrangement uses TRBV30 and TRBJ2-2, with a possible D match to TRBD1 (6 bases). The CDR3 is 14 amino acids. Germline V CDR1 and CDR2: GTSNPN, SVGIG (reference sequence). The V and J ends lost 1 base and 1 base respectively, with 7 bases between them. CDR3: CAWSAGQNTGELFF. CDR3 in DNA: TGTGCCTGGAGTGCGGGACAGAACACCGGGGAGCTGTTTTTT.

There are a few counts of this clone. This sequence joins TRBV4-2 and TRBJ2-5; 10 bases align to TRBD2. CDR1 and CDR2 (germline): LGHNA, YNFKEQ. The ends lost 4 bases at V and 1 base at J; junction bases unmatched: 6. The CDR3 is 16 residues long. DNA of the CDR3: TGTGCCAGCAGCCTCGGACTAGCGGCGCTCCAAGAGACCCAGTACTTC. Encoded protein: CASSLGLAALQETQYF.

This clone was found once. The CDR3: CAWSVPPVAGGPPYEQYF. CDR3 DNA sequence: TGTGCCTGGAGTGTACCCCCCGTAGCGGGAGGGCCGCCCTACGAGCAGTACTTC. The genes are TRBV30 and TRBJ2-5; TRBD2 matches 11 bases. The J call may be mistaken, given a closer DNA end match to TRBJ2-7. This CDR3 comprises 18 residues. Germline assignment: CDR1 GTSNPN and CDR2 SVGIG (reference sequence).

The chain recombines TRBV11-2 with TRBJ2-5; D is undetermined. V lost 5 bases and J 1 base, leaving 20 bases between the germline ends. Germline lookup yields CDR1 SGHAT and CDR2 FQNNGV. This CDR3 is 17 amino acids long. The CDR3, as DNA: TGTGCCAGCAGCACCCGGGTCGCTTTTATGGGCCAAGAGACCCAGTACTTC. This gives the protein CASSTRVAFMGQETQYF.

The chain has TRBV5-1 and TRBJ2-1, with 8 bases fitting TRBD1. V lost 2 bases and J lost 7; bases outside the gene matches: 11. CDR1 and CDR2 from the germline V gene are SGHRS and YFSETQ. This CDR3 contains 16 residues. CDR3 residues: CASSFTDRAGSNEQFF. CDR3 in DNA: TGCGCCAGCAGCTTCACGGACAGGGCGGGGTCAAATGAGCAGTTCTTC. The full variable domain, in which reference TRBV5-1 and TRBJ2-1 provide the parts outside the CDR3, is KAGVTQTPRYLIKTRGQQVTLSCSPISGHRSVSWYQQTPGQGLQFLFEYFSETQRNKGNFPGRFSGRQFSNSRSEMNVSTLELGDSALYLCASSFTDRAGSNEQFFGPGTRLTVL.

A single count supports this clone. The chain combines TRBV5-1 with TRBJ2-2; 10 bases are a match to TRBD2. V gave up 1 base and J gave up 2 bases; unmatched junction bases: 5. From germline, CDR1 is SGHRS and CDR2 YFSETQ. This CDR3 spans 17 amino acids. The CDR3 is CASSLPSGSDNTGELFF. The CDR3 nucleotides read TGCGCCAGCAGCTTGCCTAGCGGGAGCGATAACACCGGGGAGCTGTTTTTT. Based on the CDR3 plus reference TRBV5-1 and TRBJ2-2, the full variable domain is KAGVTQTPRYLIKTRGQQVTLSCSPISGHRSVSWYQQTPGQGLQFLFEYFSETQRNKGNFPGRFSGRQFSNSRSEMNVSTLELGDSALYLCASSLPSGSDNTGELFFGEGSRLTVL.

The V gene is TRBV28, the J gene TRBJ1-1; D not certain. Trimming removed 8 bases from V and 8 bases from J, with 15 bases in between. Looked up from germline, CDR1 is MDHEN and CDR2 is SYDVKM. The length of the CDR3 is 12 residues. The CDR3 nucleotides are TGTGCCAGCGCGCGGGTTCCTCTGGAAGCTTTCTTT. This encodes CASARVPLEAFF.

The chain has TRBV2 and TRBJ2-5; 7 positions agree with TRBD1. The CDR3 contains 15 residues. CDR1 SNHLY and CDR2 FYNNEI come from the germline V gene. The J segment lost 2 bases and the V segment lost 9 bases, leaving 12 bases of the junction unmatched. The CDR3 reads CASLRTGTTQETQYF. The CDR3 bases are TGTGCCAGTCTTCGGACAGGCACGACACAAGAGACCCAGTACTTC.

The chain has TRBV7-8 and TRBJ2-3, with D possibly matching TRBD2 (6 bases). Germline CDR1 and CDR2: SGHVS and FQNEAQ. V was pared by 2 bases and J by 6 bases, with 18 bases between. The CDR3 runs to 16 residues. CDR3 residues: CASSLSGGRGSDTQYF. CDR3 in DNA: TGTGCCAGCAGCTTATCCGGAGGGAGAGGATCGGATACGCAGTATTTT. The complete variable domain, with remaining parts taken from reference TRBV7-8 and TRBJ2-3, reads GAGVSQSPRYKVAKRGQDVALRCDPISGHVSLFWYQQALGQGPEFLTYFQNEAQLDKSGLPSDRFFAERPEGSVSTLKIQRTQQEDSAVYLCASSLSGGRGSDTQYFGPGTRLTVL.

This clone came up a few times. V usage is TRBV27 and J usage is TRBJ2-6, with 8 bases aligning to TRBD1. The germline V gene encodes CDR1 MNHEY and CDR2 SMNVEV (reference sequence). The CDR3 has 17 residues. J gave up 0 bases and V 6 bases, and 7 bases lay outside the gene matches. This CDR3 reads CASSMGQVSSGANVLTF. CDR3 DNA sequence: TGTGCCAGCAGCATGGGACAGGTTAGCTCTGGGGCCAACGTCCTGACTTTC.

The chain employs TRBV2 and TRBJ2-3, with TRBD1 matching over 11 bases. V was pared by 6 bases and J by 6 bases, with 11 bases of the junction left unmatched. Germline V CDR1 and CDR2: SNHLY, FYNNEI. CDR3 length equals 16 residues. In DNA, the CDR3 is TGTGCCAGCAGGGGACAGGGGGTATGGGTTTTGGATACGCAGTATTTT. It translates to CASRGQGVWVLDTQYF.

The chain employs TRBV6-1 and TRBJ1-1, with 8 bases fitting TRBD1. V dropped 4 bases and J dropped 7; count of bases not matched to a gene: 11. In germline, CDR1 is MNHNS, CDR2 SASEGT. This CDR3 spans 15 amino acids. The CDR3 reads CASSVTGQGKLEAFF. In DNA, the CDR3 is TGTGCCAGCAGTGTCACAGGACAGGGTAAACTTGAAGCTTTCTTT.

About this clone itself: Within the sample, other DNA sequences also encode this same CDR3. Here the CDR3 reads CASSLSGGTQETQYF. The CDR3 DNA follows: TGCGCCAGCAGCCTTTCCGGGGGGACCCAAGAGACCCAGTACTTC. This chain uses TRBV5-1 with TRBJ2-5; the match to TRBD2 covers 7 bases. The CDR3 is made up of 15 amino acids. Trimming at V came to 4 bases and at J to 1 base, leaving 7 bases not matched to a gene. Per the germline V gene, CDR1 is SGHRS and CDR2 is YFSETQ.

The rearrangement uses TRBV5-1 and TRBJ2-3, with 11 bases identical to TRBD2. J was trimmed by 3 bases and V by 4 bases; bases with no gene match: 7. The CDR3 length is 16 residues. CDR1 and CDR2 (germline): SGHRS, YFSETQ. CDR3 in amino acids: CASSPLAGGPTDTQYF. The CDR3 region has the DNA TGCGCCAGCAGCCCGTTAGCGGGAGGGCCGACAGATACGCAGTATTTT.

The chain employs TRBV7-3 and TRBJ2-3; D remains ambiguous. V gave up 5 bases and J gave up 0 bases, with 6 bases separating them. This CDR3 spans 13 amino acids. Germline V CDR1 and CDR2: SGHTA, FQGTGA. The CDR3 here is CASSLSSTDTQYF. CDR3 bases: TGTGCCAGCAGCCTGTCTAGCACAGATACGCAGTATTTT. Drawing the rest from reference TRBV7-3 and TRBJ2-3, the complete variable domain is GAGVSQTPSNKVTEKGKYVELRCDPISGHTALYWYRQSLGQGPEFLIYFQGTGAADDSGLPNDRFFAVRPEGSVSTLKIQRTERGDSAVYLCASSLSSTDTQYFGPGTRLTVL.

This chain links TRBV27 with TRBJ1-1, with D possibly TRBD1 on 6 matching bases. The CDR3 covers 15 residues. Trimming removed 5 bases at V and 2 bases at J, with 15 bases between. Germline V CDR1 and CDR2: MNHEY, SMNVEV (reference sequence). CDR3 in DNA: TGTGCCAGCAGTGTTGCCGGGACAACCAACACTGAAGCTTTCTTT. Translated: CASSVAGTTNTEAFF.

In its sample, this clone was seen a few times. This chain connects TRBV2 to TRBJ2-2; D is possibly TRBD2 (6 bases). V lost 4 bases, J lost 0 bases, and 9 bases lay in between. Per the germline V gene, CDR1 is SNHLY and CDR2 is FYNNEI. CDR3 length equals 15 residues. For the CDR3, the DNA is TGTGCCAGCAGTGGGGCGGGACCGAACACCGGGGAGCTGTTTTTT. Translation gives CASSGAGPNTGELFF. The full variable domain, its missing parts supplied by reference TRBV2 and TRBJ2-2, is EPEVTQTPSHQVTQMGQEVILRCVPISNHLYFYWYRQILGQKVEFLVSFYNNEISEKSEIFDDQFSVERPDGSNFTLKIRSTKLEDSAMYFCASSGAGPNTGELFFGEGSRLTVL.

The chain links TRBV19 to TRBJ1-1; D remains unclear. The CDR3 contains 14 residues. Per the germline V gene, CDR1 is LNHDA and CDR2 is SQIVND (reference sequence). Trimming cost V 4 bases and J 5 bases, with 14 bases left between them. The DNA for the CDR3 is TGTGCCAGTAGTACAGCGCGAGCGGGGACTGAAGCTTTCTTT. Protein sequence: CASSTARAGTEAFF.

The rearrangement uses TRBV20-1 and TRBJ2-3; 7 bases are a match to TRBD2. The CDR3 is made up of 11 amino acids. Germline lookup yields CDR1 DFQATT and CDR2 SNEGSKA (reference sequence). Germline trimming cut 5 bases from V and 8 bases from J; bases unmatched to any gene: 4. CDR3 protein: CSASSGPTQYF. The CDR3 bases are TGCAGTGCTTCTAGCGGACCTACGCAGTATTTT.

The V call is TRBV19, the J call TRBJ2-4; 13 bases line up with TRBD2. The CDR3 runs to 17 residues. In germline, CDR1 is LNHDA, CDR2 SQIVND (reference sequence). J lost 6 bases, V lost 6 bases, and 11 bases had no gene match. CDR3 loop: CASSRMGLAGYGNIQYF. The CDR3 DNA follows: TGTGCCAGTAGCCGGATGGGACTAGCGGGGTACGGAAACATTCAGTACTTC.

The V and J genes are TRBV10-3 and TRBJ2-7, with D unclear. The V gene's germline CDR1 is ENHRY and CDR2 SYGVKD. V lost 0 bases and J 5 bases, leaving 5 bases between the germline ends. The CDR3 runs 12 residues. The CDR3 is CAISESANEQYF. In DNA form, the CDR3 reads TGTGCCATCAGTGAGTCCGCGAACGAGCAGTACTTC.

This clone was counted between two and nine times. The V and J genes are TRBV5-1 and TRBJ2-2, with a possible D match to TRBD1 (6 bases). Germline V gene lookup returns CDR1 SGHRS and CDR2 YFSETQ. Trimming removed 3 bases at V and 5 bases at J, with 14 bases between. The CDR3 totals 15 residues. The CDR3 region has the DNA TGCGCCAGCAGCTCCAGAACAGGGCGGACCGGGGAGCTGTTTTTT. The encoded protein is CASSSRTGRTGELFF.

The rearrangement links TRBV25-1 to TRBJ1-1; unclear D gene. The germline CDR1 and CDR2 sequences are MGHDK and SYGVNS. The CDR3 runs to 11 residues. Trimming pared 0 bases from V and 7 bases from J, leaving 3 bases between. The CDR3 protein is CASSEYGEAFF. The CDR3 DNA is TGTGCCAGCAGTGAATACGGTGAAGCTTTCTTT.